This TCR beta chain was sequenced in a study of blood T cell repertoires in COVID-19. Overall study context: T cells, B-cell-depleted T cells, or PBMCs provided the cDNA or gDNA that served as material.

Method: immunoSEQ multiplex PCR; TCRdb's copy keeps in-frame clones and lacks some. The table records some 160,000 clones, roughly 85% of them present only once. Germline V gene lookup returns CDR1 SQVTM and CDR2 ANQGSEA. V dropped 4 bases and J dropped 3 bases, with 9 bases sitting between them. The CDR3 has 13 residues. The sequencing sample was made of peripheral blood. This clonotype was sampled from a woman of 80 years or more with acute or convalescent COVID-19. This chain links TRBV29-1 with TRBJ1-4; weak D call: TRBD1 (5 bases). CDR3 nucleotide sequence: TGCAGCGTTGGGGGGGTGGCTAATGAAAAACTGTTTTTT. Translation gives CSVGGVANEKLFF.